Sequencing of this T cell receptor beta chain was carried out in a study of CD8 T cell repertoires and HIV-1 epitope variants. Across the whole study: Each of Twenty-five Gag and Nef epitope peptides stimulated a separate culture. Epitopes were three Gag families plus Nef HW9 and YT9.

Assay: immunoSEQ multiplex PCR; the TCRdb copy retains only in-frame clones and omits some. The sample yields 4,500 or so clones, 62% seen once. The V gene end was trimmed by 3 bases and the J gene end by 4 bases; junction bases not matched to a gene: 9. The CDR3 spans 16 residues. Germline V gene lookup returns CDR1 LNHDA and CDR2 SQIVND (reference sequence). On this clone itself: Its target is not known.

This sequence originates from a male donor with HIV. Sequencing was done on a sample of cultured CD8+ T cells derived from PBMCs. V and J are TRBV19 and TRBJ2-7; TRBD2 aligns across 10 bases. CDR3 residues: CASSIDLTSGVYEQYF. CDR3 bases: TGTGCCAGTAGTATCGACTTAACTAGCGGGGTATACGAGCAGTACTTC.